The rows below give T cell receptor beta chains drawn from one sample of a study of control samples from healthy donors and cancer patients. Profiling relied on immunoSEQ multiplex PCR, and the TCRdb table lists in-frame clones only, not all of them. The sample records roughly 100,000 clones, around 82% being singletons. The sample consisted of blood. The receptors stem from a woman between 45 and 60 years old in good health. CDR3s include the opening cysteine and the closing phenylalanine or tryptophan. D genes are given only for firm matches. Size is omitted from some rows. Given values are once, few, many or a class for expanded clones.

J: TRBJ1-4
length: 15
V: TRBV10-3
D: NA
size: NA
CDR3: CAIRATGAGGEKLFF
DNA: TGTGCCATCAGAGCCACGGGGGCCGGTGGTGAAAAACTGTTTTTT

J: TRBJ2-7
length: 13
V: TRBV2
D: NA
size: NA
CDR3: CASGLQGTYEQYF
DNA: TGTGCCAGCGGCCTCCAGGGAACCTACGAGCAGTACTTC

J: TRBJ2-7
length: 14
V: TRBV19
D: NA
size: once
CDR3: CASSIRTDTYEQYF
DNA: TGTGCCAGTAGTATTCGAACAGATACCTACGAGCAGTACTTC

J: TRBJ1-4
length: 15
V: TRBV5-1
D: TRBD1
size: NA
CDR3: CASSLEWDSAEKLFF
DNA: TGCGCCAGCAGCTTGGAGTGGGACAGTGCTGAAAAACTGTTTTTT

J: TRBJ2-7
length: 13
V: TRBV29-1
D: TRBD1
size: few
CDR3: CSATGTGGGEQYF
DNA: TGCAGCGCCACGGGGACAGGGGGAGGCGAGCAGTACTTC

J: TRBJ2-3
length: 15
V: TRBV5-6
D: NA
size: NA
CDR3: CASSLGPGVADTQYF
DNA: TGTGCCAGCAGCTTGGGTCCGGGGGTGGCAGATACGCAGTATTTT

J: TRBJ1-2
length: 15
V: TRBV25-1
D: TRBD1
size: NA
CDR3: CASSELAGGLYGYTF
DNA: TGTGCCAGCAGTGAATTGGCAGGGGGCCTCTATGGCTACACCTTC

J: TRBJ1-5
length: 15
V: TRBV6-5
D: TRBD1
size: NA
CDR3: CASSGQGASNQPQHF
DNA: TGTGCCAGCAGCGGACAGGGGGCAAGCAATCAGCCCCAGCATTTT

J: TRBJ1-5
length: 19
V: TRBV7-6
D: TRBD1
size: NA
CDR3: CASSLPGDRETHSNQPQHF
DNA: TGTGCCAGCAGCTTACCCGGGGACAGGGAGACTCATAGCAATCAGCCCCAGCATTTT

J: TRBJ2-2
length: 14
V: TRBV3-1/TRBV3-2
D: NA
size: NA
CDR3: CASSSVGGTGELFF
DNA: TGTGCCAGCAGCTCCGTCGGGGGCACCGGGGAGCTGTTTTTT

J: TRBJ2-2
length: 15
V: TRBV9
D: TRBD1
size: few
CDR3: CASSAIGTGAGELFF
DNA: TGTGCCAGCAGCGCGATTGGGACAGGGGCCGGGGAGCTGTTTTTT

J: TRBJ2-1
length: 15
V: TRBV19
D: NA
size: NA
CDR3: CASRAGTSSYNEQFF
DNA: TGTGCCAGTAGAGCCGGGACGAGCTCCTACAATGAGCAGTTCTTC

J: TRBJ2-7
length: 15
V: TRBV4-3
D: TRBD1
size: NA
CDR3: CASSQGQGITYEQYF
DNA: TGCGCCAGCAGCCAAGGACAGGGAATTACCTACGAGCAGTACTTC

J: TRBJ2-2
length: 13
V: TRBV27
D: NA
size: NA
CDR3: CASSRLDTGELFF
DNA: TGTGCCAGCAGCAGACTAGACACCGGGGAGCTGTTTTTT

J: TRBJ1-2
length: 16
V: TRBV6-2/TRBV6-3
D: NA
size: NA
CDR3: CASSYSSAGLNYGYTF
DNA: TGTGCCAGCAGTTACTCGAGTGCGGGCTTGAACTATGGCTACACCTTC

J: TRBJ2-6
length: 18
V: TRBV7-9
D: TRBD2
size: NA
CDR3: CASSRGLAGVGGANVLTF
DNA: TGTGCCAGCAGCCGGGGACTAGCGGGAGTCGGTGGGGCCAACGTCCTGACTTTC

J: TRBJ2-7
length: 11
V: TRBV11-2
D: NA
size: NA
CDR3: CASSGNYEQYF
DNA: TGTGCCAGCAGCGGGAACTACGAGCAGTACTTC

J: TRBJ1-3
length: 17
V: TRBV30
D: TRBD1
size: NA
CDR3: CAWSVMQGGPSGNTIYF
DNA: TGTGCCTGGAGTGTGATGCAGGGGGGACCTTCTGGAAACACCATATATTTT

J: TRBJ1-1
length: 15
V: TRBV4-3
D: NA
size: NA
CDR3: CASSHLADLNTEAFF
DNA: TGCGCCAGCAGCCACTTGGCGGATTTGAACACTGAAGCTTTCTTT

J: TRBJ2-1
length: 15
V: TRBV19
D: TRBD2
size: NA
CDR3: CATGTAAGGYNEQFF
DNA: TGTGCCACTGGGACGGCGGCGGGAGGCTACAATGAGCAGTTCTTC

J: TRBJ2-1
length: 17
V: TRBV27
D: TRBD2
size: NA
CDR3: CASSLRLAGGAYNEQFF
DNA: TGTGCCAGCAGCTTGAGACTAGCGGGGGGCGCCTACAATGAGCAGTTCTTC

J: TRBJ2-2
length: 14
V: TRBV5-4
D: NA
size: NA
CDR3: CASSLGTNTGELFF
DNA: TGTGCCAGCAGCTTGGGCACGAACACCGGGGAGCTGTTTTTT

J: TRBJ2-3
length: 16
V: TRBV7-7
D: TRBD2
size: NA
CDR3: CASSDQPLRGGGTQYF
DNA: TGTGCTAGCAGCGATCAGCCCTTGCGGGGGGGCGGTACGCAGTATTTT

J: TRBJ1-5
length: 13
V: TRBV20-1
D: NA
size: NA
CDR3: CSASGTVLGPQHF
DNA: TGCAGTGCTAGTGGGACCGTGCTTGGTCCCCAGCATTTT

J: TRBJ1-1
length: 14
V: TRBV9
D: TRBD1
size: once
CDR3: CASSTRQGFTEAFF
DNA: TGTGCCAGCAGCACTCGACAGGGGTTCACTGAAGCTTTCTTT

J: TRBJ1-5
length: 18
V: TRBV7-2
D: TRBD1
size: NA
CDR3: CASSPHPGQGLGNQPQHF
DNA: TGTGCCAGCAGCCCCCACCCGGGACAGGGATTGGGCAATCAGCCCCAGCATTTT

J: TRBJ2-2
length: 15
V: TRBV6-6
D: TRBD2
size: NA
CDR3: CASRGLAGNTGELFF
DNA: TGTGCCAGCAGAGGACTAGCCGGTAACACCGGGGAGCTGTTTTTT

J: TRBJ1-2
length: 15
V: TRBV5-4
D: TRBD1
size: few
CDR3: CASSSDRGRLYGYTF
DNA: TGTGCCAGCAGCTCGGACAGGGGGCGCCTCTATGGCTACACCTTC

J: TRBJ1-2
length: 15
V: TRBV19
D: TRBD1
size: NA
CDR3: CASSIEHRGLRGYTF
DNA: TGTGCCAGTAGTATAGAACACAGGGGGCTCCGTGGCTACACCTTC

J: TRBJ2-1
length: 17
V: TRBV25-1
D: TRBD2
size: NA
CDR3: CASRSSVGAGEYNEQFF
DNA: TGTGCCAGCCGGAGTTCGGTCGGGGCGGGAGAGTACAATGAGCAGTTCTTC

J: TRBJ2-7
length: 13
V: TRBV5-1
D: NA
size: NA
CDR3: CASSADSFYEQYF
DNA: TGCGCCAGCAGCGCAGACAGTTTCTACGAGCAGTACTTC

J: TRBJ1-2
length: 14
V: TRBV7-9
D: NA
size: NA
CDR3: CASSLIAGQGGYTF
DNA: TGTGCCAGCAGCTTAATCGCAGGGCAGGGTGGCTACACCTTC

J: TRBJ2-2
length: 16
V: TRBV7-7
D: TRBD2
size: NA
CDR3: CASSLASGADTGELFF
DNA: TGTGCTAGCAGCTTAGCCAGCGGGGCGGACACCGGGGAGCTGTTTTTT

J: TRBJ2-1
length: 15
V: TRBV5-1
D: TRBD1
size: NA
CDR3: CASTLGGQGVNEQFF
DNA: TGCGCCAGCACCCTGGGGGGACAGGGGGTGAATGAGCAGTTCTTC

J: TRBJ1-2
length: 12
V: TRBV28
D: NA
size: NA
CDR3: CASGREYYGYTF
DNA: TGTGCCAGCGGCAGGGAGTACTATGGCTACACCTTC

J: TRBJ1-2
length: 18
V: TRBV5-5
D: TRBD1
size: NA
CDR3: CASSLVYRDRVIGYGYTF
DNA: TGTGCCAGCAGCTTGGTTTATCGGGACAGGGTTATCGGCTATGGCTACACCTTC

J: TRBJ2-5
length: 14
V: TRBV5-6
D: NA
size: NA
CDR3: CASSLGREQETQYF
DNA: TGTGCCAGCAGCTTGGGGCGGGAACAAGAGACCCAGTACTTC

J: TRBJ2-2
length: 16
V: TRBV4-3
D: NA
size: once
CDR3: CASSQETHRDAGELFF
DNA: TGCGCCAGCAGCCAAGAGACCCACAGGGATGCCGGGGAGCTGTTTTTT

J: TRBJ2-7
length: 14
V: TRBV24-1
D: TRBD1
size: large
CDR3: CATSGTGNTYEQYF
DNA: TGTGCCACCAGCGGGACAGGGAACACCTACGAGCAGTACTTC

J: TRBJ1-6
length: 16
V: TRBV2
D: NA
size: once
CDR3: CASSESPLGLGPPLHF
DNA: TGTGCCAGCAGTGAATCCCCTCTTGGGTTAGGGCCACCCCTCCACTTT

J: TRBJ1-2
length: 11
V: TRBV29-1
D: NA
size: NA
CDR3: CSVALNYGYTF
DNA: TGCAGCGTTGCCCTAAACTATGGCTACACCTTC

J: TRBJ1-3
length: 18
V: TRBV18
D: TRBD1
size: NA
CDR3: CASSPQGTGRSSGNTIYF
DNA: TGTGCCAGCTCACCACAGGGGACAGGGCGAAGCTCTGGAAACACCATATATTTT

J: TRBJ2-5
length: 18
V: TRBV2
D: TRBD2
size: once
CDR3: CASSEHSGLAGAPWTQYF
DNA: TGTGCCAGCAGTGAGCATTCGGGACTAGCGGGGGCACCGTGGACCCAGTACTTC

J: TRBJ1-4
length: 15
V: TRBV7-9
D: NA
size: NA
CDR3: CASSLVGGPNEKLFF
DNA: TGTGCCAGCAGCTTAGTCGGAGGGCCTAATGAAAAACTGTTTTTT

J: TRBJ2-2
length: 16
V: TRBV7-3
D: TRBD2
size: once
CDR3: CASSLRALAGAGELFF
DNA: TGTGCCAGCAGCTTAAGAGCCCTAGCGGGAGCCGGGGAGCTGTTTTTT

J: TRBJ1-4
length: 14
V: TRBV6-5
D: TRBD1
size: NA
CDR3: CASRGQGWDEKLFF
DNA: TGTGCCAGCAGGGGACAGGGTTGGGATGAAAAACTGTTTTTT

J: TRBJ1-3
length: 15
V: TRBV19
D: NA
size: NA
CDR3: CASSIGGASGNTIYF
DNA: TGTGCCAGTAGTATCGGAGGGGCCTCTGGAAACACCATATATTTT

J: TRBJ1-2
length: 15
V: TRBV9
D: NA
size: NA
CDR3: CASSVAVGGEHGYTF
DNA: TGTGCCAGCAGCGTAGCGGTTGGGGGGGAACATGGCTACACCTTC

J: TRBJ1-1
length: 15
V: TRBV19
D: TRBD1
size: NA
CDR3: CASSRTGTGDFKAFF
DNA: TGTGCCAGTAGTAGAACCGGGACAGGGGATTTCAAAGCTTTCTTT

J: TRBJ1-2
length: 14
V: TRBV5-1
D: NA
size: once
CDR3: CASSWIAGRDGYTF
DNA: TGCGCCAGCAGCTGGATCGCAGGGCGGGATGGCTACACCTTC

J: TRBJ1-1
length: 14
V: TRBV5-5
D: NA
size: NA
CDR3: CASSLLGENTEAFF
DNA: TGTGCCAGCAGCTTGCTGGGTGAGAACACTGAAGCTTTCTTT

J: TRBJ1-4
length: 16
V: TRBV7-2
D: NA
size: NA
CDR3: CASSLVFGASDEKLFF
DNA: TGTGCCAGCAGCTTAGTGTTTGGGGCCTCGGATGAAAAACTGTTTTTT

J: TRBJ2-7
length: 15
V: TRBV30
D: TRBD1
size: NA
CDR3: CAWTRGQGAFYEQYF
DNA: TGTGCCTGGACACGCGGACAGGGGGCTTTCTACGAGCAGTACTTC

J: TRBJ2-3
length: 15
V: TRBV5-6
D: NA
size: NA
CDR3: CASSLRLTSTDTQYF
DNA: TGTGCCAGCAGCCTGAGACTAACTAGCACAGATACGCAGTATTTT

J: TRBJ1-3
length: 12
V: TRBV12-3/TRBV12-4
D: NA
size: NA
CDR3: CASSPWGNTIYF
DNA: TGTGCCAGCAGTCCTTGGGGAAACACCATATATTTT

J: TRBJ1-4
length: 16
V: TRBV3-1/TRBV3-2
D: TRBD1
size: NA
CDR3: CASSTRTGRRSEKLFF
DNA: TGTGCCAGCAGCACCCGGACAGGGAGGAGAAGTGAAAAACTGTTTTTT

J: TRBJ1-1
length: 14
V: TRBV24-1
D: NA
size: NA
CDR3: CATSGNGGPRTAFF
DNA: TGTGCCACCAGTGGGAACGGGGGGCCCCGCACAGCTTTCTTT

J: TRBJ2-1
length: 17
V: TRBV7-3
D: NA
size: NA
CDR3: CASSLRTGSLSGNEQFF
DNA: TGTGCCAGCAGCTTAAGAACCGGGAGCCTGAGCGGCAATGAGCAGTTCTTC

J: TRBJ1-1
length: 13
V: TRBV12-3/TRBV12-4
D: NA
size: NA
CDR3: CASSRQEYTEAFF
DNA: TGTGCCAGCAGTCGACAGGAGTACACTGAAGCTTTCTTT

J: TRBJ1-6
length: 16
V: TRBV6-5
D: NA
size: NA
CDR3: CASSYSGSSYNSPLHF
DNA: TGTGCCAGCAGTTACTCGGGGAGCTCCTATAATTCACCCCTCCACTTT